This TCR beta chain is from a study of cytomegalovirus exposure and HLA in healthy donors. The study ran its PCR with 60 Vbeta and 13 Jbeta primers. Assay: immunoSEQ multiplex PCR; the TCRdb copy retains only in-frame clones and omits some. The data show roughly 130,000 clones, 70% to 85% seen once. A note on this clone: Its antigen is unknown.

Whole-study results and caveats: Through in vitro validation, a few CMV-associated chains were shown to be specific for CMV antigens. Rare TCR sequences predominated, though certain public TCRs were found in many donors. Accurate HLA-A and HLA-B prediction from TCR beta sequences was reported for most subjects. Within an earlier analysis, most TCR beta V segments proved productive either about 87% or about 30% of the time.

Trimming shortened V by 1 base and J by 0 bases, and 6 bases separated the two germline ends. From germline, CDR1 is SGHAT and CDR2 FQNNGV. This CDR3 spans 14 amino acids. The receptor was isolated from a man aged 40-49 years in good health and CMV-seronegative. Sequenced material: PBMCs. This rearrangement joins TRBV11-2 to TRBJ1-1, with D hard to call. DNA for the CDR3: TGTGCCAGCAGCTTAGCAGGTTTGAACACTGAAGCTTTCTTT. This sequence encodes CASSLAGLNTEAFF. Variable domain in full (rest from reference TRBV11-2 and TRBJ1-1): EAGVAQSPRYKIIEKRQSVAFWCNPISGHATLYWYQQILGQGPKLLIQFQNNGVVDDSQLPKDRFSAERLKGVDSTLKIQPAKLEDSAVYLCASSLAGLNTEAFFGQGTRLTVV.